The entry below describes one TCR beta chain. This entry is derived from a study of control samples from healthy donors and cancer patients. TCRdb's copy holds only in-frame clones and misses some; the assay was immunoSEQ multiplex PCR. The sample holds about 36,000 clones, approximately 93% seen once. This clonotype was obtained from a man aged 40-49 years with colorectal cancer. Sequenced: PBMCs.

The CDR3 reads CASSLQPVASSYEQYF. The CDR3 DNA follows: TGTGCCAGTAGTCTCCAGCCGGTTGCCAGCTCCTACGAGCAGTACTTC. The chain recombines TRBV19 with TRBJ2-7; no clear D gene. The V gene's germline CDR1 is LNHDA and CDR2 SQIVND (reference sequence). The CDR3 extends over 16 amino acids. Trimming shortened V by 5 bases and J by 0 bases, and 17 bases separated the two germline ends.